The subject of this entry is one T cell receptor (beta chain). The sample is drawn from a study of blood T cell repertoires in COVID-19. Study details: COVID-19 samples collected from the United States, Italy and Spain covered acute and convalescent phases. The cDNA or gDNA used as material had been derived from T cells, B-cell-depleted T cells, or PBMCs.

Original processing methods: It was from reference gene primer amplification that nucleated cell counts were estimated. This table comes from immunoSEQ multiplex PCR, and its TCRdb copy is limited to in-frame clones, with some not included. Clone size and the V and J calls come from that table; the DNA yielded D and trimming. Of more than 85,000 clones listed, 83% are singletons. Germline-derived CDR1 and CDR2 are SGHRS and YFSETQ. The CDR3 is 17 residues long. V dropped 0 bases and J dropped 3; count of bases not matched to a gene: 8. Sample: peripheral blood. The receptor's source is a woman in her fifties or sixties with acute or convalescent COVID-19. The chain recombines TRBV5-1 with TRBJ1-3; the match to TRBD1 covers 8 bases. The CDR3 DNA follows: TGCGCCAGCAGCTTGGCCGGGACAGGACCAAATGGAAACACCATATATTTT. It is translated as CASSLAGTGPNGNTIYF.